A single sample is the source of the 11 T cell receptor beta chains below, sequenced in a study of PD-1 blockade in classical Hodgkin lymphoma. Described time point: cycle 4 day 1 (C4D1), after less than 7 weeks of nivolumab. Every patient had relapsed following autologous stem cell transplantation, and cohorts differed in brentuximab vedotin exposure. Purification of CD4+ T cells from thawed PBMCs was achieved by magnetic negative selection. Data came from immunoSEQ multiplex PCR; TCRdb stores just in-frame clones and leaves some out. Of around 16,000 clones detected, 60% to 85% appear once; the ten largest clones hold 1.5% to 2%. The sample in question was CD4+ T cells from blood, obtained before the fourth cycle of nivolumab. These receptors all stem from a human donor with classical Hodgkin lymphoma.

The genes are TRBV19 and TRBJ2-5; perhaps TRBD2 as D (6 bases). V was shortened by 5 bases and J by 2 bases, with 12 bases between the two germline ends. Germline CDR1 is LNHDA and CDR2 is SQIVND (reference sequence). This CDR3 spans 14 amino acids. CDR3 protein: CASSPAGPQETQYF. Written as DNA, the CDR3 is TGTGCCAGTAGTCCCGCGGGACCACAAGAGACCCAGTACTTC.

The V call is TRBV6-5, the J call TRBJ2-7; 7 nucleotides align to TRBD2. Losses at the gene ends were 6 bases for V and 2 bases for J; bases not matched to a gene: 7. Germline CDR1 and CDR2: MNHEY and SVGAGI. There are 14 residues in the CDR3. CDR3 region: CASRQSGVTYEQYF. The CDR3 nucleotides read TGTGCCAGCAGACAAAGCGGGGTCACCTACGAGCAGTACTTC.

The chain has TRBV27 and TRBJ1-4; 10 nucleotides line up with TRBD1. Germline V gene sequence: CDR1 MNHEY, CDR2 SMNVEV (reference sequence). CDR3 size: 14 residues. Losses at the gene ends were 4 bases for V and 11 bases for J; bases not matched to a gene: 7. The CDR3 reads CASSSGQGGRKLFF. For the CDR3, the DNA is TGTGCCAGCAGTTCCGGACAGGGGGGGCGGAAACTGTTTTTT.

The chain employs TRBV4-1 and TRBJ1-2; TRBD1 might be the D (5 bases). The germline V gene encodes CDR1 MGHRA and CDR2 YSYEKL. CDR3 length: 15 residues. Trimming pared 2 bases from V and 4 bases from J, leaving 14 bases between. The CDR3 is CASSQWLSQGYGYTF. The DNA for the CDR3 is TGCGCCAGCAGCCAATGGCTCAGTCAGGGCTATGGCTACACCTTC.

This clone was seen more than once but under ten times. J is TRBJ1-1 and V is TRBV5-8; D may be TRBD1 (6 bases). Trimming pared 4 bases from V and 6 bases from J, leaving 22 bases between. CDR1 is SGHTS and CDR2 is YDEGEE in the germline V gene. CDR3 length equals 16 residues. CDR3 sequence reads: CASSPGARHKAPEAFF. CDR3 bases: TGTGCCAGCAGCCCGGGGGCGCGGCACAAGGCTCCTGAAGCTTTCTTT. The complete variable domain, with remaining parts taken from reference TRBV5-8 and TRBJ1-1, reads EAGVTQSPTHLIKTRGQQATLRCSPISGHTSVYWYQQALGLGLQFLLWYDEGEERNRGNFPPRFSGRQFPNYSSELNVNALELEDSALYLCASSPGARHKAPEAFFGQGTRLTVV.

This chain joins TRBV6-5 and TRBJ2-7; 11 bases fit TRBD1. This CDR3 region has 15 residues. Germline V lookup: CDR1 MNHEY, CDR2 SVGAGI. The V segment lost 6 bases and the J segment 3 bases; nucleotides outside the gene matches: 7. The DNA of the CDR3 is TGTGCCAGCAGCCGCGCCGGGACAGGGGGCTACGAGCAGTACTTC. It encodes CASSRAGTGGYEQYF.

The CDR3 nucleotides read TGTGCCAGCGCCCCGGACGGACCCTACAATGAGCAGTTCTTC. Encoded protein: CASAPDGPYNEQFF. The chain carries TRBV7-8 and TRBJ2-1, with D uncertain. Germline V gene lookup returns CDR1 SGHVS and CDR2 FQNEAQ. CDR3 size: 14 residues. Between the trimmed V and J ends, which lost 8 bases and 2 bases, there was a span of 13 bases.

The chain has TRBV10-2 and TRBJ1-1; 7 bases line up with TRBD1. Germline V gene sequence: CDR1 WSHSY, CDR2 SAAADI. The CDR3 consists of 14 residues. After removal of 7 bases from V and 5 bases from J, the junction contained 10 bases not matched to a gene. The CDR3 loop is CASTAQGGQTEAFF. The CDR3 DNA reads TGCGCCAGCACCGCCCAGGGGGGGCAGACTGAAGCTTTCTTT.

This clone was seen a handful of times. The chain recombines TRBV19 with TRBJ2-1; D ambiguous. The CDR3 is 11 residues long. CDR1 is LNHDA, CDR2 SQIVND, per germline (reference sequence). V was cut by 6 bases and J by 9 bases, with 9 bases left in between. The CDR3: CASRVGSEQFF. The CDR3 region has the DNA TGTGCCAGTAGGGTGGGTAGTGAGCAGTTCTTC.

The chain employs TRBV5-6 and TRBJ2-4; D possibly corresponds to TRBD1 (6 bases). Germline values: CDR1 SGHDT, CDR2 YYEEEE. CDR3 size: 16 residues. Trimming took 3 bases from V and 7 from J, leaving 20 bases between them. The CDR3 sequence is CASSYARQAVNNIQYF. The CDR3 DNA reads TGTGCCAGCAGCTACGCACGACAGGCCGTGAATAACATTCAGTACTTC.

In DNA, the CDR3 is TGTGCCAGCAGTTTCGGACTGGGACTTGAGTTCTTC. Its translation is CASSFGLGLEFF. This chain joins TRBV27 and TRBJ2-1; tentatively, D is TRBD2 (6 bases). Germline loops: CDR1 MNHEY, CDR2 SMNVEV (reference sequence). This CDR3 has 12 amino acids. V dropped 3 bases and J dropped 14 bases, with 14 bases sitting between them.